These 27 T cell receptor beta chains share one sample of origin, sequenced in a study of shared clonotypes between healthy human individuals. Generated by immunoSEQ multiplex PCR, the TCRdb table keeps only in-frame clones and is missing some. In the table there are 1.6 million or so clones, approximately 96% of which are singletons. Sequencing used naive CD4+ T cells sorted from blood. The sample's subset: CD45RA+ positively selected. The receptor set was obtained from a man aged 25 to 40 in good health.

The chain joins TRBV5-8 to TRBJ2-5; D possibly corresponds to TRBD2 (5 bases). V was trimmed by 0 bases and J by 5 bases, leaving 17 bases between them. Germline V CDR1 and CDR2: SGHTS, YDEGEE. The CDR3 totals 16 residues. Written as DNA, the CDR3 is TGTGCCAGCAGCTTGGCGAATGGCGCGCGAGGGGAGACCCAGTACTTC. Amino acids: CASSLANGARGETQYF.

The chain carries TRBV7-6 and TRBJ2-7; 10 bases are a match to TRBD2. V shed 5 bases and J 1 base; nucleotides not matched to a gene: 5. Germline CDR1 reads SGHVS; CDR2 reads FNYEAQ. This CDR3 contains 15 residues. The CDR3 DNA reads TGTGCCAGCAGCCCCCGGACTAGCGGATCCTACGAGCAGTACTTC. This encodes CASSPRTSGSYEQYF.

On this clone itself: The same CDR3 arises from other DNA sequences in this sample as well. The J gene is TRBJ1-1, the V gene TRBV29-1; TRBD1 might be the D (6 bases). This CDR3 contains 12 residues. Germline values: CDR1 SQVTM, CDR2 ANQGSEA. The V gene lost 6 bases and the J gene lost 5 bases, with 13 bases spanning the gap. In DNA form, the CDR3 reads TGCAGCGTCCGGGGGGGCGGGACTGAAGCTTTCTTT. Residues: CSVRGGGTEAFF.

The chain links TRBV10-3 to TRBJ1-2, with D unclear. Germline V lookup: CDR1 ENHRY, CDR2 SYGVKD. The CDR3 sequence is 15 residues long. Deletions cut 0 bases from V and 6 bases from J, with 14 bases between. The CDR3, as DNA: TGTGCCATCAGTGAGTCGATGGCGGGCAAAAATGGCTACACCTTC. Amino acids: CAISESMAGKNGYTF.

The chain couples TRBV7-2 to TRBJ2-7; D is uncertain. Germline CDR1 and CDR2: SGHTA and FQGNSA. V was clipped by 1 base and J by 0 bases, with 4 bases between them. The CDR3 covers 13 residues. This chain's CDR3 is CASSLESSYEQYF. The CDR3 nucleotides read TGTGCCAGCAGCTTAGAGTCCTCCTACGAGCAGTACTTC.

This chain joins TRBV18 and TRBJ2-2, with no clear D. The germline V gene encodes CDR1 KGHSH and CDR2 LQKENI. The CDR3 runs to 13 residues. The V end lost 3 bases, the J end lost 4 bases, and 6 bases lay between the germline ends. The CDR3 spells CASSPAVTGELFF. The CDR3 DNA reads as TGTGCCAGCTCACCCGCGGTCACCGGGGAGCTGTTTTTT.

Concerning this clone itself: Additional DNA sequences in this sample encode the identical CDR3. The rearrangement links TRBV5-1 to TRBJ2-5; no firm D call. Trimming pared 4 bases from V and 1 base from J, leaving 8 bases between. Germline CDR1 is SGHRS and CDR2 is YFSETQ. The CDR3 length is 13 residues. The CDR3 loop reads CASSPSSQETQYF. CDR3 nucleotides: TGCGCCAGCAGCCCGAGCAGCCAAGAGACCCAGTACTTC.

DNA for the CDR3: TGCGCCAGCAGCTTCAGTTCGGGCGGCCCCTACGAGCAGTACTTC. Amino acids: CASSFSSGGPYEQYF. The chain couples TRBV5-1 to TRBJ2-7; D not resolved. Trimming shortened V by 2 bases and J by 2 bases, and 14 bases separated the two germline ends. Germline CDR1 is SGHRS and CDR2 is YFSETQ. The CDR3 spans 15 residues.

This clone was found once. The chain carries TRBV29-1 and TRBJ2-6; D is possibly TRBD1 or TRBD2 (5 bases each). Germline lookup yields CDR1 SQVTM and CDR2 ANQGSEA. Trimming shortened V by 4 bases and J by 0 bases, and 10 bases separated the two germline ends. The CDR3 length is 15 residues. This CDR3 reads CSVVAGSSGANVLTF. Here the CDR3 DNA reads TGCAGCGTTGTCGCAGGGAGCTCTGGGGCCAACGTCCTGACTTTC.

The J gene is TRBJ1-2, the V gene TRBV7-2; no reliable D call. The CDR3 has 14 residues. Germline V CDR1 and CDR2: SGHTA, FQGNSA. V was shortened by 2 bases and J by 4 bases, with 11 bases between the two germline ends. The CDR3, as DNA: TGTGCCAGCAGCTTATCAGAGGGCGGCTATGGCTACACCTTC. Encoded protein: CASSLSEGGYGYTF.

The V gene is TRBV5-6, the J gene TRBJ1-2; D is unclear. V dropped 4 bases and J dropped 0 bases, with 16 bases sitting between them. Germline CDR1 is SGHDT and CDR2 is YYEEEE. This CDR3 has 16 amino acids. The CDR3 sequence is CASSPVGTAANYGYTF. CDR3 in DNA: TGTGCCAGCAGCCCTGTGGGCACAGCGGCTAACTATGGCTACACCTTC.

The CDR3 spells CASSVGGSLLAYGYTF. In nucleotides, the CDR3 is TGTGCCAGCAGCGTAGGGGGCTCACTACTGGCCTATGGCTACACCTTC. This chain connects TRBV9 to TRBJ1-2, with D perhaps TRBD1 (5 bases). Germline V gives CDR1 SGDLS, CDR2 YYNGEE. V lost 0 bases and J 4 bases, leaving 16 bases between the germline ends. The CDR3 contains 16 residues.

This sequence joins TRBV10-3 and TRBJ1-5; 8 nucleotides align to TRBD1. This CDR3 is 15 amino acids long. V shed 6 bases and J 2 bases; nucleotides not matched to a gene: 6. Germline V gives CDR1 ENHRY, CDR2 SYGVKD. The CDR3 DNA follows: TGTGCCATCAGAAACAGGGGGATGGGCAATCAGCCCCAGCATTTT. It specifies CAIRNRGMGNQPQHF.

J is TRBJ1-3 and V is TRBV5-5; D remains ambiguous. Germline V lookup: CDR1 SGHKS, CDR2 YYEKEE (reference sequence). The CDR3 has 17 residues. V was pared by 2 bases and J by 2 bases, with 17 bases between. The CDR3 region is CASSFQDRTLPGNTIYF. The DNA for the CDR3 is TGTGCCAGCAGCTTTCAGGACCGTACCCTCCCTGGAAACACCATATATTTT.

The chain employs TRBV9 and TRBJ2-2; D remains ambiguous. Germline V gene sequence: CDR1 SGDLS, CDR2 YYNGEE. The V gene lost 3 bases and the J gene lost 0 bases, with 12 bases spanning the gap. This CDR3 has 16 residues. The CDR3 spells CASSAQYQANTGELFF. CDR3 coding DNA: TGTGCCAGCAGCGCCCAGTACCAAGCGAACACCGGGGAGCTGTTTTTT.

This clone appeared a single time. The genes are TRBV29-1 and TRBJ2-3, with D maybe TRBD1 (5 bases). The ends were cut back, 4 bases at V and 1 base at J, with 12 bases in the middle. Germline CDR1 and CDR2: SQVTM and ANQGSEA. This CDR3 spans 14 amino acids. The CDR3 protein is CSVVRVYRTDTQYF. CDR3 sequence (DNA): TGCAGCGTTGTCAGGGTTTACCGCACAGATACGCAGTATTTT.

The chain employs TRBV14 and TRBJ2-7; no firm D call. There are 13 residues in the CDR3. The germline CDR1 and CDR2 sequences are SGHDN and FVKESK. Trimming shortened V by 4 bases and J by 3 bases, and 10 bases separated the two germline ends. CDR3 region: CASSPIGIYEQYF. CDR3 coding DNA: TGTGCCAGCAGCCCAATAGGGATCTACGAGCAGTACTTC.

Note on this clone: The same CDR3 is also encoded by other DNA sequences in this sample. This chain links TRBV19 with TRBJ2-7; TRBD1 matches at 7 bases. Germline trimming cut 6 bases from V and 0 bases from J; bases unmatched to any gene: 2. Germline CDR1 reads LNHDA; CDR2 reads SQIVND (reference sequence). This CDR3 contains 13 residues. CDR3: CASSRDSSYEQYF. CDR3 coding DNA: TGTGCCAGTAGCAGGGACAGCTCCTACGAGCAGTACTTC. Full variable domain (remainder filled in from reference TRBV19 and TRBJ2-7): DGGITQSPKYLFRKEGQNVTLSCEQNLNHDAMYWYRQDPGQGLRLIYYSQIVNDFQKGDIAEGYSVSREKKESFPLTVTSAQKNPTAFYLCASSRDSSYEQYFGPGTRLTVT.

The genes are TRBV2 and TRBJ2-2; the D gene is possibly TRBD2 (5 bases). Germline V lookup: CDR1 SNHLY, CDR2 FYNNEI. The CDR3 is 13 amino acids. V was shortened by 8 bases and J by 4 bases, with 11 bases between the two germline ends. CDR3 sequence reads: CASSRAGTGELFF. The DNA of the CDR3 is TGTGCCAGCTCTCGGGCGGGCACCGGGGAGCTGTTTTTT. The full variable domain, rest sourced from reference TRBV2 and TRBJ2-2, is EPEVTQTPSHQVTQMGQEVILRCVPISNHLYFYWYRQILGQKVEFLVSFYNNEISEKSEIFDDQFSVERPDGSNFTLKIRSTKLEDSAMYFCASSRAGTGELFFGEGSRLTVL.

To note about this clone: This CDR3 is also generated by other DNA sequences in the sample. The V call is TRBV27, the J call TRBJ2-7; 7 positions match TRBD1. The trim removed 6 bases at V and 3 bases at J, leaving 8 bases unmatched. This CDR3 is 14 amino acids long. Germline lookup yields CDR1 MNHEY and CDR2 SMNVEV (reference sequence). The CDR3 region has the DNA TGTGCCAGCAGCCCTCGGACAGGAAGCTACGAGCAGTACTTC. Translated: CASSPRTGSYEQYF.

Remarks on this clone: Other DNA sequences from this sample encode an identical CDR3 as well. The rearrangement joins TRBV18 to TRBJ2-1; 8 nucleotides line up with TRBD2. Trimming cost V 2 bases and J 0 bases; bases outside gene matches: 0. There are 15 residues in the CDR3. Per the germline V gene, CDR1 is KGHSH and CDR2 is LQKENI. CDR3 region: CASSPSGSSYNEQFF. CDR3 bases: TGTGCCAGCTCACCAAGCGGGAGCTCCTACAATGAGCAGTTCTTC.

The chain combines TRBV7-9 with TRBJ2-1, with D unresolved. CDR3 size: 15 residues. V lost 2 bases and J lost 1, with 9 bases in between. The germline gives CDR1 SEHNR, CDR2 FQNEAQ (reference sequence). As DNA, the CDR3 is TGTGCCAGCAGCTTAAACGTTGGGTCCTACAATGAGCAGTTCTTC. Translating gives CASSLNVGSYNEQFF. The variable domain in full, completed from reference TRBV7-9 and TRBJ2-1, reads DTGVSQNPRHKITKRGQNVTFRCDPISEHNRLYWYRQTLGQGPEFLTYFQNEAQLEKSRLLSDRFSAERPKGSFSTLEIQRTEQGDSAMYLCASSLNVGSYNEQFFGPGTRLTVL.

This rearrangement joins TRBV6-6 to TRBJ2-5; no firm D call. The CDR3 is made up of 11 amino acids. Germline CDR1 reads MNHNY; CDR2 reads SVGAGI (reference sequence). Trimming removed 9 bases from V and 5 bases from J, with 10 bases in between. CDR3 DNA sequence: TGTGCCAGTAGGGCACTGGAGACCCAGTACTTC. Protein product: CASRALETQYF.

J is TRBJ2-2 and V is TRBV9; no definite D call. From germline, CDR1 is SGDLS and CDR2 YYNGEE. This CDR3 is 13 amino acids long. Trimming left V 6 bases short and J 2 bases short, with 8 bases between. This chain's CDR3 is CASNQRNTGELFF. DNA of the CDR3: TGTGCCAGCAATCAGCGAAACACCGGGGAGCTGTTTTTT.

The chain couples TRBV5-4 to TRBJ2-1; 13 nucleotides align to TRBD2. V was pared by 3 bases and J by 0 bases, with 6 bases of the junction left unmatched. Germline V CDR1 and CDR2: SGHNT, YYREEE (reference sequence). The CDR3 consists of 18 residues. This CDR3 is CASSSGTSGASSYNEQFF. The CDR3 coding sequence is TGTGCCAGCAGCTCAGGGACTAGCGGGGCCAGCTCCTACAATGAGCAGTTCTTC.

The rearrangement joins TRBV4-1 to TRBJ2-3; 13 bases fit TRBD2. CDR1 is MGHRA, CDR2 YSYEKL, per germline. This CDR3 comprises 15 residues. After removal of 4 bases from V and 4 bases from J, the junction contained 2 bases not matched to a gene. The CDR3 DNA is TGCGCCAGCAGCCGGACTAGCGGGAGTCCAGATACGCAGTATTTT. Amino acid sequence: CASSRTSGSPDTQYF.

This clone was recorded at least ten times. The chain links TRBV13 to TRBJ2-6, with TRBD2 matching 7 bases. The V and J ends lost 5 bases and 0 bases, in that order; junction bases with no gene match: 13. The CDR3 sequence is 19 residues long. Germline values: CDR1 PRHDT, CDR2 FYEKMQ (reference sequence). The CDR3 nucleotides read TGTGCCAGCAGCCCAACTAGCGCCCTCCCGTTCTCTGGGGCCAACGTCCTGACTTTC. It encodes CASSPTSALPFSGANVLTF.